A single sample is the source of the 19 T cell receptor beta chains below, sequenced in a study of blood T cell repertoires in COVID-19. The protocol was immunoSEQ multiplex PCR, while the TCRdb copy is restricted to in-frame clones and leaves out a portion. Here the sample spans tens of thousands of clones, 76% being singletons. Sequencing used peripheral blood. The receptors derive from a man aged 45-60 years with active or convalescent COVID-19.

This chain links TRBV10-3 with TRBJ2-1; D gene uncertain. The germline gives CDR1 ENHRY, CDR2 SYGVKD. This CDR3 region has 10 residues. Trimming pared 10 bases from V and 8 bases from J, leaving 9 bases between. The CDR3 protein is CATYGDEQFF. The CDR3 DNA reads TGTGCCACCTACGGAGATGAGCAGTTCTTC.

This clone was seen only a few times. This chain links TRBV19 with TRBJ2-3, with 9 bases identical to TRBD2. This CDR3 spans 15 amino acids. The ends lost 3 bases at V and 1 base at J; junction bases unmatched: 2. Germline loops: CDR1 LNHDA, CDR2 SQIVND (reference sequence). The CDR3 DNA is TGTGCCAGTAGTATCGAGCGGGGGGGCACAGATACGCAGTATTTT. Translating it yields CASSIERGGTDTQYF. Filled out from reference TRBV19 and TRBJ2-3, the complete variable domain reads DGGITQSPKYLFRKEGQNVTLSCEQNLNHDAMYWYRQDPGQGLRLIYYSQIVNDFQKGDIAEGYSVSREKKESFPLTVTSAQKNPTAFYLCASSIERGGTDTQYFGPGTRLTVL.

The CDR3 is CASSYTSYNEQFF. The CDR3 DNA is TGTGCCAGCAGTTACACTAGCTACAATGAGCAGTTCTTC. The genes are TRBV6-6 and TRBJ2-1, with D possibly TRBD2 on 5 matching bases. The CDR3 runs to 13 residues. Germline values: CDR1 MNHNY, CDR2 SVGAGI (reference sequence). Trimming removed 2 bases from V and 3 bases from J, with 5 bases in between.

The V call is TRBV18, the J call TRBJ1-1; the D is unclear. V was clipped by 2 bases and J by 2 bases, with 12 bases between them. This CDR3 has 15 amino acids. The germline gives CDR1 KGHSH, CDR2 LQKENI. The CDR3 coding sequence is TGTGCCAGCTCACCAGCGTTTGACATCAACACTGAAGCTTTCTTT. Its translation: CASSPAFDINTEAFF. The whole variable domain, remainder taken from reference TRBV18 and TRBJ1-1, is NAGVMQNPRHLVRRRGQEARLRCSPMKGHSHVYWYRQLPEEGLKFMVYLQKENIIDESGMPKERFSAEFPKEGPSILRIQQVVRGDSAAYFCASSPAFDINTEAFFGQGTRLTVV.

This clone was found a few times. Other DNA sequences of this sample code for an identical CDR3. The V call is TRBV3-1 (or the pseudogene TRBV3-2), the J call TRBJ2-1; 10 bases are a match to TRBD2. J was trimmed by 1 base and V by 4 bases; bases with no gene match: 1. The CDR3 extends over 15 amino acids. Germline lookup yields CDR1 LGHDT and CDR2 YNNKEL (reference sequence). CDR3 sequence reads: CASSPSGSSYNEQFF. In DNA form, the CDR3 reads TGTGCCAGCAGCCCTAGCGGGAGTTCCTACAATGAGCAGTTCTTC.

The CDR3 protein is CASSIRPKLVTGGTWELFF. For the CDR3, the DNA is TGTGCCAGTAGTATACGCCCTAAATTGGTTACAGGGGGCACGTGGGAGCTGTTTTTT. The chain has TRBV19 and TRBJ2-2, with 9 nucleotides matching TRBD1. V shed 2 bases and J 9 bases; nucleotides not matched to a gene: 19. This CDR3 region has 19 residues. CDR1 and CDR2 (germline): LNHDA, SQIVND (reference sequence).

V is TRBV5-6 and J is TRBJ1-6; D is ambiguous. V shed 2 bases and J shed 8 bases, with 8 bases lying between them. The CDR3 runs 13 residues. Germline CDR1 is SGHDT and CDR2 is YYEEEE. This CDR3 reads CASSLLADSPLHF. The CDR3 DNA is TGTGCCAGCAGCTTATTGGCGGATTCACCCCTCCACTTT.

This sequence joins TRBV30 and TRBJ1-5; no firm D call. The V gene's germline CDR1 is GTSNPN and CDR2 SVGIG (reference sequence). Trimming took off 2 bases at V and 0 bases at J, with 8 bases between the two ends. CDR3 length: 14 residues. The DNA for the CDR3 is TGTGCCTGGAGTAGAGGGAGTAGCAATCAGCCCCAGCATTTT. Its translation: CAWSRGSSNQPQHF.

The chain has TRBV19 and TRBJ2-5; 9 bases agree with TRBD2. With V trimmed by 1 base and J by 2 bases, 2 bases remained unmatched. Germline V gene sequence: CDR1 LNHDA, CDR2 SQIVND (reference sequence). CDR3 length equals 15 residues. The CDR3 loop reads CASSIAAGGQETQYF. The DNA for the CDR3 is TGTGCCAGTAGTATAGCGGCGGGGGGGCAAGAGACCCAGTACTTC.

There are a few counts of this clone. V usage is TRBV5-1 and J usage is TRBJ2-7, with 11 bases lining up with TRBD2. The CDR3 length is 16 residues. Germline CDR1 is SGHRS and CDR2 is YFSETQ. With 1 base clipped from V and 4 bases from J, the junction kept 7 bases outside the gene matches. CDR3 sequence: CASSLIRASGRYEQYF. CDR3 nucleotide sequence: TGCGCCAGCAGCTTGATAAGGGCTAGCGGGAGGTACGAGCAGTACTTC.

The chain recombines TRBV7-9 with TRBJ2-5; D is undetermined. CDR3 size: 14 residues. Looked up from germline, CDR1 is SEHNR and CDR2 is FQNEAQ (reference sequence). Between the trimmed V and J ends, which lost 5 bases and 4 bases, there was a span of 14 bases. CDR3 amino acids: CASSQMAVGETQYF. The CDR3 DNA reads as TGTGCCAGCAGCCAGATGGCGGTTGGAGAGACCCAGTACTTC. The whole variable domain, filled in from reference TRBV7-9 and TRBJ2-5, reads DTGVSQNPRHKITKRGQNVTFRCDPISEHNRLYWYRQTLGQGPEFLTYFQNEAQLEKSRLLSDRFSAERPKGSFSTLEIQRTEQGDSAMYLCASSQMAVGETQYFGPGTRLLVL.

The chain joins TRBV19 to TRBJ2-5, with no clear D. The CDR3 is 14 residues long. The ends were cut back, 3 bases at V and 7 bases at J, with 15 bases in the middle. CDR1 is LNHDA and CDR2 is SQIVND in the germline V gene (reference sequence). The CDR3 here is CASSIRLHPGTQYF. In nucleotides, the CDR3 is TGTGCCAGTAGTATCCGTCTCCACCCGGGGACCCAGTACTTC. The complete variable domain, with remaining parts taken from reference TRBV19 and TRBJ2-5, reads DGGITQSPKYLFRKEGQNVTLSCEQNLNHDAMYWYRQDPGQGLRLIYYSQIVNDFQKGDIAEGYSVSREKKESFPLTVTSAQKNPTAFYLCASSIRLHPGTQYFGPGTRLLVL.

The chain uses TRBV9 and TRBJ1-3, with 7 positions matching TRBD1. The CDR3 is 14 residues long. Trimming cost V 0 bases and J 3 bases; bases outside gene matches: 0. Germline CDR1 is SGDLS and CDR2 is YYNGEE. CDR3 in amino acids: CASSVAGGGNTIYF. The DNA for the CDR3 is TGTGCCAGCAGCGTAGCAGGGGGTGGAAACACCATATATTTT.

The CDR3 region has the DNA TGTGCCAGCAGCCCGGGACAATTCTATGGCTACACCTTC. It codes for CASSPGQFYGYTF. This chain links TRBV14 with TRBJ1-2; TRBD1 might be the D (6 bases). The CDR3 runs to 13 residues. Trimming left V 4 bases short and J 4 bases short, with 10 bases between. Germline V lookup: CDR1 SGHDN, CDR2 FVKESK.

The chain employs TRBV24-1 and TRBJ2-3; 7 bases are a match to TRBD1. V was clipped by 4 bases and J by 1 base; unmatched bases: 7. Looked up from germline, CDR1 is KGHDR and CDR2 is SFDVKD. This CDR3 comprises 16 residues. CDR3 sequence: CATSEPGQYRTDTQYF. DNA of the CDR3: TGTGCCACCAGTGAACCGGGACAGTACCGCACAGATACGCAGTATTTT.

The rearrangement joins TRBV6-5 to TRBJ2-5, with D unresolved. This CDR3 spans 13 amino acids. In germline, CDR1 is MNHEY, CDR2 SVGAGI. V lost 4 bases and J lost 5, with 11 bases in between. This CDR3 reads CASSFLVWETQYF. CDR3 coding DNA: TGTGCCAGCAGTTTCCTAGTTTGGGAGACCCAGTACTTC.

A few counts support this clone. This chain connects TRBV7-9 to TRBJ2-1; TRBD2 aligns across 8 bases. Germline V lookup: CDR1 SEHNR, CDR2 FQNEAQ (reference sequence). The ends lost 7 bases at V and 13 bases at J; junction bases unmatched: 12. The length of the CDR3 is 13 residues. The CDR3 region has the DNA TGTGCCAGCATCCTTGGTCGGGAGGGCCCCCAGTTCTTC. Protein product: CASILGREGPQFF.

The chain employs TRBV28 and TRBJ1-4; D is ambiguous. Germline V gene sequence: CDR1 MDHEN, CDR2 SYDVKM. The CDR3 length is 11 residues. V was clipped by 9 bases and J by 8 bases, with 10 bases between them. CDR3 region: CASGSKEKLFF. Written as DNA, the CDR3 is TGTGCCAGTGGTAGTAAGGAAAAACTGTTTTTT. Filled out from reference TRBV28 and TRBJ1-4, the complete variable domain reads DVKVTQSSRYLVKRTGEKVFLECVQDMDHENMFWYRQDPGLGLRLIYFSYDVKMKEKGDIPEGYSVSREKKERFSLILESASTNQTSMYLCASGSKEKLFFGSGTQLSVL.

The rearrangement links TRBV7-9 to TRBJ1-1; D is unclear. This CDR3 is 13 amino acids long. V was pared by 5 bases and J by 6 bases, with 13 bases between. CDR1 and CDR2 (germline): SEHNR, FQNEAQ (reference sequence). CDR3 amino acids: CASSPNSFSEAFF. CDR3 nucleotides: TGTGCCAGCAGCCCGAACAGTTTTTCTGAAGCTTTCTTT.